The clone carrying this TCR beta chain has at least ten counts. No antigen is known for it. The unsorted libraries originated from 2 million PBMCs kept at -80 C. The sample belongs to a study of neurological immune-mediated disorders. Regarding the study as a whole: Phylogenetic grouping put 18 of 34 multiple sclerosis patients' repertoires into one related-CDR3 cluster, a possible signature. HTLV-1-associated myelopathy had the most TCR clonal expansion, and multiple sclerosis had the least, less than healthy controls.

V lost 6 bases and J lost 4, with 17 bases in between. Germline lookup yields CDR1 LGHDT and CDR2 YNNKEL (reference sequence). The CDR3 is made up of 15 amino acids. TCRdb reprocessed the 5' RACE reads via MiXCR and lists one record per CDR3 protein. The profile shows 35,000 to 40,000 distinct CDR3 sequences, around 2.5% of them singletons. The receptor was isolated from a man over 45 with multiple sclerosis. The chain is built from TRBV3-1 and TRBJ2-3, with D perhaps TRBD2 (6 bases). The sequenced sample consisted of PBMCs. The chain's CDR3 is CASRQRRWEADTQYF. CDR3 bases: TGTGCCAGCAGACAGCGAAGGTGGGAGGCAGATACGCAGTATTTT.